These 9 T cell receptor beta chains originate from one sample sequenced in a study of breast tumors, draining lymph nodes, adjacent tissues. Breast cancer patients provided tissue from their axillary draining lymph nodes. TCRdb processed the multiplex PCR reads anew with MiXCR; each CDR3 protein has one entry. This sample has some 170,000 distinct CDR3 sequences, with approximately 33% found just once. Sequencing used axillary lymph node tissue. Receptor source: a female donor with breast cancer. Some clones in this sample may be carry-over from other donors' samples.

Concerning this clonotype itself: This likely comes from a read error, as the CDR3 has no conserved phenylalanine or tryptophan at its end. This sequence joins TRBV7-9 and TRBJ1-1; D not certain. This CDR3 spans 14 amino acids. Trimming shortened V by 5 bases and J by 4 bases, and 14 bases separated the two germline ends. Germline V CDR1 and CDR2: SEHNR, FQNEAQ (reference sequence). The CDR3 coding sequence is TGTGCCAGCAGCCCCCCCGGGGTCGGCACTGAAGCTTTCCTT. It specifies CASSPPGVGTEAFL.

The chain couples TRBV29-1 to TRBJ2-1; TRBD2 agrees at 10 bases. The junction had 7 bases not matched to a gene; V was cut back by 4 bases and J by 1 base. The CDR3 totals 16 residues. From germline, CDR1 is SQVTM and CDR2 ANQGSEA. CDR3 in amino acids: CSVGLAGGTSYNEQFF. Written as DNA, the CDR3 is TGCAGCGTTGGGTTAGCGGGGGGAACATCCTACAATGAGCAGTTCTTC.

The table lists this clonotype with a few counts. This may arise from a read error, as a much more abundant clone is one base away. The chain links TRBV6-5 to TRBJ1-5; D ambiguous. The V gene's germline CDR1 is MNHEY and CDR2 SVGAGI. Trimming cost V 5 bases and J 2 bases, with 10 bases left between them. The CDR3 spans 14 residues. CDR3 amino acids: CASSHGQGNQPQHF. The CDR3 DNA reads as TGTGCCAGCAGTCACGGGCAGGGCAATCAGCCCCAGCATTTT.

This clonotype was seen only a few times. The chain combines TRBV19 with TRBJ2-4, with a weak D call TRBD2 (5 bases). This CDR3 region has 15 residues. CDR1 is LNHDA and CDR2 is SQIVND in the germline V gene (reference sequence). Between the trimmed V and J ends, which lost 8 bases and 0 bases, there was a span of 14 bases. Here the CDR3 DNA reads TGTGCCAGTGGACTTGGCGGGTTAGCCAAAAACATTCAGTACTTC. Protein product: CASGLGGLAKNIQYF.

For this clonotype: One end of the junction is discordant with germline, which a read error may explain. J is TRBJ2-1 and V is TRBV20-1; maybe TRBD2 (6 bases). Germline CDR1 reads DFQATT; CDR2 reads SNEGSKA (reference sequence). The CDR3 runs to 12 residues. CDR3 in DNA: TGCAGTACTAGCTTCGTCGTCCTTGAGCCGTTCTTC. Translating gives CSTSFVVLEPFF.

As for this clonotype: Its ends do not fully match the called genes, so a read error is possible. The chain has TRBV12-3 or TRBV12-4 and TRBJ1-3; no clear D. CDR3 length: 11 residues. CDR3 protein: CASGSGNTICF. CDR3 in DNA: TGTGCTAGTGGTTCCGGAAACACCATATGTTTT.

This clonotype was found many times. The chain couples TRBV20-1 to TRBJ1-6; D call uncertain. CDR3 length equals 17 residues. The germline V gene encodes CDR1 DFQATT and CDR2 SNEGSKA (reference sequence). Between the trimmed V and J ends, which lost 5 bases and 11 bases, there was a span of 28 bases. As DNA, the CDR3 is TGCAGTGCTCGCGCCGGTGAAGCCAACGAGAGGATGGCACCCCTCCACTTT. It codes for CSARAGEANERMAPLHF.

There are many counts of this clonotype. This chain links TRBV5-1 with TRBJ1-4; 9 bases map to TRBD1. Germline V gives CDR1 SGHRS, CDR2 YFSETQ. The junction had 13 bases not matched to a gene; V was cut back by 4 bases and J by 3 bases. This CDR3 region has 18 residues. This chain's CDR3 is CASSLGQGLVGANEKLFF. CDR3 in DNA: TGCGCCAGCAGCCTGGGACAGGGACTAGTAGGTGCTAATGAAAAACTGTTTTTT.

This clonotype was seen many times. V is TRBV20-1 and J is TRBJ1-2, with 7 bases matching TRBD1. V lost 2 bases to trimming and J lost 7 bases; unmatched junction nucleotides: 13. CDR1 and CDR2 (germline): DFQATT, SNEGSKA (reference sequence). This CDR3 is 15 amino acids long. CDR3 loop: CSARSRSTGVGGYTF. The CDR3 DNA follows: TGCAGTGCTAGATCGAGGTCTACAGGGGTGGGTGGCTACACCTTC.